The 32 T cell receptor beta chains reported below all come from one sample, sequenced in a study of blood T cell repertoires in COVID-19 (TCRdb year 2020). The library was built by means of the immunoSEQ multiplex PCR assay. TCRdb stores this immuneACCESS table with in-frame sequences only. Part of the clones is absent; in the studies checked, under half of the shortfall reflects unresolved V genes, and no reason is known for the rest. This sample has about 75,000 clones in its table, and approximately 92% of those were observed once. The ten largest account for 6% to 7.5% of the sample. Sample: peripheral blood. These receptors all come from a human donor in a cohort sampled during active COVID-19.

The genes are TRBV3-1 (or the pseudogene TRBV3-2) and TRBJ1-1, with D unresolved. The CDR3 length is 14 residues. V was shortened by 2 bases and J by 4 bases, with 11 bases between the two germline ends. Germline V gives CDR1 LGHDT, CDR2 YNNKEL (reference sequence). As DNA, the CDR3 is TGTGCCAGCAGCCAAATATGGGCGAGCACTGAAGCTTTCTTT. Amino acids: CASSQIWASTEAFF.

The chain has TRBV29-1 and TRBJ1-2, with D maybe TRBD1 (5 bases). Germline V gene data show CDR1 as SQVTM and CDR2 as ANQGSEA. Trimming took 7 bases from V and 4 from J, leaving 13 bases between them. CDR3 length: 12 residues. The CDR3 coding sequence is TGCAGCGGGGCGGGACCATCCTATGGCTACACCTTC. It translates to CSGAGPSYGYTF.

J is TRBJ1-4 and V is TRBV25-1; possibly TRBD1 for D (6 bases). V was pared by 2 bases and J by 7 bases, with 14 bases between. The CDR3 covers 15 residues. Germline V gene lookup returns CDR1 MGHDK and CDR2 SYGVNS. DNA for the CDR3: TGTGCCAGCAGTGAAAGTAGGGGGACGTCTGAAAAACTGTTTTTT. It encodes CASSESRGTSEKLFF. Full variable domain (remainder filled in from reference TRBV25-1 and TRBJ1-4): EADIYQTPRYLVIGTGKKITLECSQTMGHDKMYWYQQDPGMELHLIHYSYGVNSTEKGDLSSESTVSRIRTEHFPLTLESARPSHTSQYLCASSESRGTSEKLFFGSGTQLSVL.

The chain uses TRBV6-5 and TRBJ1-4; D gene uncertain. Between the trimmed V and J ends, which lost 4 bases and 3 bases, there was a span of 12 bases. CDR1 is MNHEY, CDR2 SVGAGI, per germline. The CDR3 runs 15 residues. CDR3 sequence: CASSSDHSANEKLFF. The DNA of the CDR3 is TGTGCCAGCAGTTCCGATCACAGTGCTAATGAAAAACTGTTTTTT.

This chain uses TRBV4-1 with TRBJ1-6, with 7 bases identical to TRBD1. The CDR3 is 17 residues long. V trimming: 0 bases; J trimming: 11 bases; junction bases outside the gene matches: 13. Germline-derived CDR1 and CDR2 are MGHRA and YSYEKL. CDR3 amino acids: CASSQDEPRGSPTPLHF. The CDR3 DNA reads TGCGCCAGCAGCCAAGATGAGCCCAGGGGGTCGCCGACACCCCTCCACTTT.

The chain employs TRBV5-4 and TRBJ1-2; 8 bases are shared with TRBD1. With 4 bases clipped from V and 0 bases from J, the junction kept 8 bases outside the gene matches. The length of the CDR3 is 16 residues. Germline CDR1 reads SGHNT; CDR2 reads YYREEE (reference sequence). The chain's CDR3 is CASSAATGVANYGYTF. The CDR3 nucleotides are TGTGCCAGCAGCGCCGCGACAGGGGTTGCTAACTATGGCTACACCTTC.

The chain couples TRBV14 to TRBJ2-7; D is ambiguous. CDR1 and CDR2 (germline): SGHDN, FVKESK. This CDR3 has 9 residues. CDR3 coding DNA: TGTGCCAGTAGTAACGGCCGCCGGGTA. Its translation: CASSNGRRV.

The chain has TRBV3-1 (or the pseudogene TRBV3-2) and TRBJ2-2; possible D gene TRBD1, 6 bases. The V gene's germline CDR1 is LGHDT and CDR2 YNNKEL (reference sequence). The CDR3 loop spans 13 amino acids. V lost 6 bases and J 1 base, leaving 6 bases between the germline ends. The CDR3 DNA follows: TGTGCCAGCAGACAGGGGAACACCGGGGAGCTGTTTTTT. It yields the protein CASRQGNTGELFF.

The chain couples TRBV24-1 to TRBJ2-7; tentative D call: TRBD2 (6 bases). This CDR3 has 14 amino acids. V dropped 5 bases and J dropped 3 bases, with 13 bases sitting between them. Germline V lookup: CDR1 KGHDR, CDR2 SFDVKD. CDR3 sequence (DNA): TGTGCCACCAGTGGTAAGGGAGCGGGCTACGAGCAGTACTTC. It yields the protein CATSGKGAGYEQYF.

The chain joins TRBV27 to TRBJ2-1; 8 bases fit TRBD2. This CDR3 has 15 residues. V was clipped by 4 bases and J by 4 bases; unmatched bases: 6. Looked up from germline, CDR1 is MNHEY and CDR2 is SMNVEV (reference sequence). CDR3 sequence reads: CASSSLAGLYNEQFF. In DNA, the CDR3 is TGTGCCAGCAGTTCCTTAGCGGGACTTTACAATGAGCAGTTCTTC.

The V gene is TRBV14, the J gene TRBJ2-5; 9 bases match TRBD1. CDR3 size: 17 residues. V was clipped by 3 bases and J by 5 bases; unmatched bases: 13. Per germline, CDR1 SGHDN and CDR2 FVKESK. CDR3 nucleotides: TGTGCCAGCAGCCACTACACGACAGGGGGGCCGGCGGAGACCCAGTACTTC. Translated: CASSHYTTGGPAETQYF.

V and J are TRBV5-4 and TRBJ1-2; tentatively, D is TRBD1 (5 bases). The CDR3 is 13 amino acids. V lost 2 bases, J lost 8 bases, and 13 bases lay in between. Looked up from germline, CDR1 is SGHNT and CDR2 is YYREEE (reference sequence). In DNA, the CDR3 is TGTGCCAGCAGCTTTTCACAGGCGGGGGGCTACACCTTC. Its protein product is CASSFSQAGGYTF.

This rearrangement joins TRBV7-9 to TRBJ1-4, with D perhaps TRBD1 (5 bases). The CDR3 has 16 residues. Germline loops: CDR1 SEHNR, CDR2 FQNEAQ (reference sequence). The V end lost 2 bases, the J end lost 1 base, and 11 bases lay between the germline ends. The CDR3 here is CASSLTDTETNEKLFF. Written as DNA, the CDR3 is TGTGCCAGCAGCTTAACGGACACCGAAACTAATGAAAAACTGTTTTTT.

In this sample, this clone turned up once. The chain's CDR3 is CASSPQGIEAFF. CDR3 DNA: TGTGCCAGCAGCCCACAGGGGATAGAAGCTTTCTTT. The J gene is TRBJ1-1, the V gene TRBV6-2 or TRBV6-3; TRBD1 agrees at 7 bases. Germline V gene lookup returns CDR1 MNHEY and CDR2 SVGEGT. The CDR3 is made up of 12 amino acids. The trim removed 6 bases at V and 8 bases at J, leaving 6 bases unmatched.

This clone was picked up one time. This chain connects TRBV5-6 to TRBJ1-2; D is perhaps TRBD1 (5 bases). The V end lost 2 bases, the J end lost 2 bases, and 19 bases lay between the germline ends. Germline-derived CDR1 and CDR2 are SGHDT and YYEEEE. The CDR3 covers 17 residues. CDR3 sequence: CASSFRDAGTYNYGYTF. CDR3 nucleotides: TGTGCCAGCAGCTTCCGGGACGCAGGGACTTACAACTATGGCTACACCTTC.

This rearrangement joins TRBV5-1 to TRBJ2-5; D is uncertain. V shed 0 bases and J shed 7 bases, with 13 bases lying between them. The CDR3 covers 14 residues. The V gene's germline CDR1 is SGHRS and CDR2 YFSETQ. CDR3: CASSLDGSPGTQYF. In nucleotides, the CDR3 is TGCGCCAGCAGCTTGGATGGCAGTCCGGGGACCCAGTACTTC.

The rearrangement uses TRBV5-1 and TRBJ2-3, with 7 nucleotides matching TRBD2. J gave up 3 bases and V 5 bases, and 3 bases lay outside the gene matches. The CDR3 spans 13 residues. The germline CDR1 and CDR2 sequences are SGHRS and YFSETQ. The CDR3 sequence: CASSGRETDTQYF. The CDR3 coding sequence is TGCGCCAGCAGTGGGAGGGAGACAGATACGCAGTATTTT. The variable domain in full, completed from reference TRBV5-1 and TRBJ2-3, reads KAGVTQTPRYLIKTRGQQVTLSCSPISGHRSVSWYQQTPGQGLQFLFEYFSETQRNKGNFPGRFSGRQFSNSRSEMNVSTLELGDSALYLCASSGRETDTQYFGPGTRLTVL.

V and J are TRBV10-3 and TRBJ2-7; TRBD2 matches at 11 bases. Germline CDR1 ENHRY, CDR2 SYGVKD. The CDR3 runs 15 residues. V trimming: 6 bases; J trimming: 7 bases; junction bases outside the gene matches: 11. The CDR3 is CAIRSGTSGSGEQYF. CDR3 in DNA: TGTGCCATCAGAAGCGGGACTAGCGGTTCGGGGGAGCAGTACTTC.

The CDR3 nucleotides are TGCGCCAGCGGGACAGGAACCTACGAGCAGTACTTC. It is translated as CASGTGTYEQYF. The J gene is TRBJ2-7, the V gene TRBV10-2; TRBD1 matches at 8 bases. The V gene's germline CDR1 is WSHSY and CDR2 SAAADI. The CDR3 contains 12 residues. J was trimmed by 2 bases and V by 8 bases; bases with no gene match: 2.

This clone was detected a few times. The rearrangement uses TRBV5-1 and TRBJ1-2, with 7 bases lining up with TRBD1. Germline V gene sequence: CDR1 SGHRS, CDR2 YFSETQ. CDR3 length equals 12 residues. V shed 0 bases and J 13 bases; nucleotides not matched to a gene: 6. The CDR3 sequence is CASSLDEGAGTF. The CDR3 bases are TGCGCCAGCAGCTTGGATGAGGGGGCCGGCACCTTC.

The chain recombines TRBV6-1 with TRBJ2-3; 8 bases are shared with TRBD1. The CDR3 has 17 amino acids. The V gene's germline CDR1 is MNHNS and CDR2 SASEGT. Trimming at V came to 1 base and at J to 2 bases, leaving 8 bases not matched to a gene. CDR3 sequence (DNA): TGTGCCAGCAGTGAAGGTGTGGCAGGGGGCCCCACAGATACGCAGTATTTT. It specifies CASSEGVAGGPTDTQYF.

The rearrangement links TRBV7-9 to TRBJ1-2; D remains ambiguous. Deletions cut 0 bases from V and 2 bases from J, with 10 bases between. CDR1 SEHNR and CDR2 FQNEAQ come from the germline V gene (reference sequence). The CDR3 totals 15 residues. CDR3 loop: CASSLALDGNYGYTF. DNA for the CDR3: TGTGCCAGCAGCTTAGCGCTCGACGGGAACTATGGCTACACCTTC. Using reference TRBV7-9 and TRBJ1-2 for the parts outside the CDR3, the full variable domain is DTGVSQNPRHKITKRGQNVTFRCDPISEHNRLYWYRQTLGQGPEFLTYFQNEAQLEKSRLLSDRFSAERPKGSFSTLEIQRTEQGDSAMYLCASSLALDGNYGYTFGSGTRLTVV.

V gene TRBV18 combines with J gene TRBJ2-3; 12 bases match TRBD2. Trimming removed 6 bases from V and 4 bases from J; junction bases left unmatched: 8. The CDR3 runs 16 residues. Germline V gene lookup returns CDR1 KGHSH and CDR2 LQKENI. CDR3 loop: CASSQSSGGASDTQYF. As DNA, the CDR3 is TGTGCCAGCTCGCAATCTAGCGGGGGGGCATCAGATACGCAGTATTTT. The full variable domain, rest sourced from reference TRBV18 and TRBJ2-3, is NAGVMQNPRHLVRRRGQEARLRCSPMKGHSHVYWYRQLPEEGLKFMVYLQKENIIDESGMPKERFSAEFPKEGPSILRIQQVVRGDSAAYFCASSQSSGGASDTQYFGPGTRLTVL.

This chain links TRBV2 with TRBJ2-5; 11 bases match TRBD2. Germline V gene data show CDR1 as SNHLY and CDR2 as FYNNEI. This CDR3 has 16 amino acids. With 5 bases clipped from V and 5 bases from J, the junction kept 10 bases outside the gene matches. CDR3 nucleotides: TGTGCCAGCAGTCCCCAACCTAGGACTAGCGGGGAGACCCAGTACTTC. Its protein is CASSPQPRTSGETQYF.

This chain uses TRBV27 with TRBJ2-1; TRBD2 matches at 13 bases. CDR3 size: 15 residues. The ends lost 3 bases at V and 9 bases at J; junction bases unmatched: 5. The germline V gene encodes CDR1 MNHEY and CDR2 SMNVEV (reference sequence). CDR3 sequence: CASSFGLAGVSEQFF. Written as DNA, the CDR3 is TGTGCCAGCAGTTTTGGACTAGCGGGGGTCAGTGAGCAGTTCTTC.

J is TRBJ1-1 and V is TRBV18; TRBD1 might be the D (5 bases). The CDR3 has 16 amino acids. V was clipped by 1 base and J by 1 base, with 13 bases between them. Germline lookup yields CDR1 KGHSH and CDR2 LQKENI. CDR3 sequence reads: CASSPLSGSSNTEAFF. CDR3 nucleotides: TGTGCCAGCTCACCACTCTCAGGGTCCTCGAACACTGAAGCTTTCTTT.

The rearrangement joins TRBV19 to TRBJ1-1; possibly TRBD1 for D (6 bases). V lost 4 bases to trimming and J lost 3 bases, with 15 bases between them. The CDR3 has 15 amino acids. Germline CDR1 and CDR2: LNHDA and SQIVND (reference sequence). The CDR3: CASSSSRGGYTEAFF. The CDR3 coding sequence is TGTGCCAGTAGTAGCTCCCGTGGGGGCTACACTGAAGCTTTCTTT.

This CDR3 reads CASSSPGDASPLHF. CDR3 bases: TGTGCCAGCAGTTCTCCAGGGGATGCTTCACCCCTCCACTTT. This chain connects TRBV27 to TRBJ1-6; perhaps TRBD1 as D (6 bases). Germline V lookup: CDR1 MNHEY, CDR2 SMNVEV (reference sequence). Trimming removed 4 bases from V and 9 bases from J, with 13 bases in between. The CDR3 sequence is 14 residues long.

This CDR3 reads CASSLRGTGDEKLFF. CDR3 nucleotide sequence: TGTGCCAGCAGTTTACGGGGCACAGGGGATGAAAAACTGTTTTTT. The V call is TRBV28, the J call TRBJ1-4; 7 positions match TRBD1. The CDR3 covers 15 residues. V dropped 2 bases and J dropped 6; count of bases not matched to a gene: 6. The V gene's germline CDR1 is MDHEN and CDR2 SYDVKM. The full variable domain, rest sourced from reference TRBV28 and TRBJ1-4, is DVKVTQSSRYLVKRTGEKVFLECVQDMDHENMFWYRQDPGLGLRLIYFSYDVKMKEKGDIPEGYSVSREKKERFSLILESASTNQTSMYLCASSLRGTGDEKLFFGSGTQLSVL.

CDR3 nucleotide sequence: TGTGCCAGCAGCATAATCCCTAGAGATGGCTACACCTTC. Translation: CASSIIPRDGYTF. V is TRBV6-5 and J is TRBJ1-2; no reliable D call. In germline, CDR1 is MNHEY, CDR2 SVGAGI. This CDR3 has 13 amino acids. Trimming took 6 bases from V and 6 from J, leaving 14 bases between them.

This chain links TRBV5-1 with TRBJ2-7; perhaps TRBD2 as D (5 bases). V was pared by 2 bases and J by 2 bases, with 20 bases between. This CDR3 contains 17 residues. The germline gives CDR1 SGHRS, CDR2 YFSETQ. The CDR3 DNA reads TGCGCCAGCAGCTTAGTAGTGCTGGGAGACTCCGCCTACGAGCAGTACTTC. The encoded protein is CASSLVVLGDSAYEQYF.

This clone was counted a single time. V gene TRBV7-9 combines with J gene TRBJ1-4; D is unclear. The CDR3 runs to 11 residues. Per the germline V gene, CDR1 is SEHNR and CDR2 is FQNEAQ (reference sequence). V was clipped by 4 bases and J by 7 bases, with 4 bases between them. This CDR3 reads CASSSGEKLFF. DNA of the CDR3: TGTGCCAGCAGCTCCGGTGAAAAACTGTTTTTT.